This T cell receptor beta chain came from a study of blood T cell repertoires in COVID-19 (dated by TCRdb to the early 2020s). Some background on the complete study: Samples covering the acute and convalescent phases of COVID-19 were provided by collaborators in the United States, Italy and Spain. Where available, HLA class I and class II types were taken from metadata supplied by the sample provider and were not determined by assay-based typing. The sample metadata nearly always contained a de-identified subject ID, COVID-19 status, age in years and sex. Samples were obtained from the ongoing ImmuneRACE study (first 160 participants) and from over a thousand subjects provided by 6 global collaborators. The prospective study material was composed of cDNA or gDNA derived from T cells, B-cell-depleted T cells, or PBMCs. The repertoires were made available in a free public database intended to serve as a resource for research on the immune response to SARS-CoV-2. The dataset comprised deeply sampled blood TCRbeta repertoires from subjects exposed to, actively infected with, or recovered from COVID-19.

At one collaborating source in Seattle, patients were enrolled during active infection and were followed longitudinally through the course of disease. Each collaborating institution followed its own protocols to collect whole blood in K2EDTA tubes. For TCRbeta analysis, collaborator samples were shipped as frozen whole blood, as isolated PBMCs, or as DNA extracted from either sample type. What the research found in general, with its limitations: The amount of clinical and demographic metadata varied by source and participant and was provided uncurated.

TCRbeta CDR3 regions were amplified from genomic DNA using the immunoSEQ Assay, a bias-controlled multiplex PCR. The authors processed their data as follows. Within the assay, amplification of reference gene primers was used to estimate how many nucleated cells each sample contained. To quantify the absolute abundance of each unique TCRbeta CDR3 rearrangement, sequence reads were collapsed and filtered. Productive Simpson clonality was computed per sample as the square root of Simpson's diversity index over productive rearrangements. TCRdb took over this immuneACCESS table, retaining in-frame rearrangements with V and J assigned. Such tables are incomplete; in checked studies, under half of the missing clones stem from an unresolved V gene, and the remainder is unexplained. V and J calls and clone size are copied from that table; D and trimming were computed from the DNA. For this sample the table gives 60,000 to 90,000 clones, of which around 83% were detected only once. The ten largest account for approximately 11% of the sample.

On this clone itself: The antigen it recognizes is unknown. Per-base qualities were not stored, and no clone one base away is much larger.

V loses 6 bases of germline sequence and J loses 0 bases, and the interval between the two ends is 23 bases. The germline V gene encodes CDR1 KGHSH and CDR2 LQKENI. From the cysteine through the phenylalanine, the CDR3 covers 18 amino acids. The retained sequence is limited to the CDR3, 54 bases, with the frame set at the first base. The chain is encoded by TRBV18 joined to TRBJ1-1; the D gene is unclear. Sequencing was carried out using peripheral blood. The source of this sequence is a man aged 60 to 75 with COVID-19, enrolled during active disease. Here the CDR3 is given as CASSRQPPGRSVNTEAFF. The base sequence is TGTGCCAGCTCGCGTCAACCACCTGGGAGGTCGGTGAACACTGAAGCTTTCTTT.